This T cell receptor (beta chain) was sequenced during a study of regulatory T cells in long-lasting Graves disease. Arm-PCR of CDR3 regions and iRepertoire HTBI primers were the basis on which TCR beta libraries were built. MiXCR, applied by TCRdb to the multiplex PCR reads, yields one record per CDR3 protein. The sample records 200,000 to 250,000 distinct CDR3 sequences, roughly 19% being singletons. The time point was: newly diagnosed GD, antithyroid drugs for less than 3 months. Isolated PBMC RNA provided the starting material for the TCR library. There are many counts of this clonotype. The CDR3 length is 11 residues. Looked up from germline, CDR1 is SQVTM and CDR2 is ANQGSEA. V shed 7 bases and J shed 0 bases, with 6 bases lying between them. A further study also used this sample, focusing on T cells in Graves' hyperthyroidism and ophthalmopathy.

The sequence was collected from a woman in her thirties with Graves disease. The chain is built from TRBV29-1 and TRBJ1-1; D uncertain. The material sequenced was peripheral blood mononuclear cells (PBMCs), taken at new diagnosis, from a patient treated with antithyroid drugs. CDR3 nucleotides: TGCAGCGGCGGGGTGAACACTGAAGCTTTCTTT. It yields the protein CSGGVNTEAFF.